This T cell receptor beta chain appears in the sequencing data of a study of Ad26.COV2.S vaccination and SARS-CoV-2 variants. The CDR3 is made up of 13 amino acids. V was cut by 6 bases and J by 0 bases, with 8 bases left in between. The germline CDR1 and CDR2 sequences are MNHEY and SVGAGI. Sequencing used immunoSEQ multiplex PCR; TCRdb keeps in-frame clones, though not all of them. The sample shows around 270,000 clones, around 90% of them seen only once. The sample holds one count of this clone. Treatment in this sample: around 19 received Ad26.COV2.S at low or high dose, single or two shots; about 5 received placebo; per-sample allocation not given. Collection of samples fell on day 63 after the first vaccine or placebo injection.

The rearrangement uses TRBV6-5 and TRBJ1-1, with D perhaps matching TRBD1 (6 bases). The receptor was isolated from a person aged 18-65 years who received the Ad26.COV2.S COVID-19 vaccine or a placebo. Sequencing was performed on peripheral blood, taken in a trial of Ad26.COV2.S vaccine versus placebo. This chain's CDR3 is CASRGHLNTEAFF. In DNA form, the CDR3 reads TGTGCCAGCAGGGGACATCTGAACACTGAAGCTTTCTTT.